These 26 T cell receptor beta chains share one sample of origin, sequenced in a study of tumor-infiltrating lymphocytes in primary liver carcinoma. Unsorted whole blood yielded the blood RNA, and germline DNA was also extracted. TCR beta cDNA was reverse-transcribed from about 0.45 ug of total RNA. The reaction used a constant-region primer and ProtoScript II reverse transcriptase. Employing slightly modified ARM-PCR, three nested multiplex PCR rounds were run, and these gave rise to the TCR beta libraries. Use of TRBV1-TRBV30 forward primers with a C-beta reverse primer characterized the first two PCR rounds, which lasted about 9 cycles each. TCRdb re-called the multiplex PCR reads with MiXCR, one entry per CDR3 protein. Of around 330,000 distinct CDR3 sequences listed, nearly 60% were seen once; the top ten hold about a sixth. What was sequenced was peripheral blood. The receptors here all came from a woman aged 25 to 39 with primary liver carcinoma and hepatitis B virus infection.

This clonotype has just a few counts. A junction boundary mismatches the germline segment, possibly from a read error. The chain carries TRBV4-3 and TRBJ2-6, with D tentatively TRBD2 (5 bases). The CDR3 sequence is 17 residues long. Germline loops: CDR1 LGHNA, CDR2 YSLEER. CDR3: CTSSRVTGVSGANVLTF. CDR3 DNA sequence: TGCACCAGCAGCCGGGTAACCGGGGTCTCTGGGGCCAACGTCCTGACTTTC.

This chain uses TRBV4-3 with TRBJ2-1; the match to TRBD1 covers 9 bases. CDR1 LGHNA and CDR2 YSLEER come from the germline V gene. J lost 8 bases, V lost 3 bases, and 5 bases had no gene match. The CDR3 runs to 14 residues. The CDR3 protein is CASSQLTGGDEQFF. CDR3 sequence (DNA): TGCGCCAGCAGCCAGTTGACAGGGGGGGATGAGCAGTTCTTC.

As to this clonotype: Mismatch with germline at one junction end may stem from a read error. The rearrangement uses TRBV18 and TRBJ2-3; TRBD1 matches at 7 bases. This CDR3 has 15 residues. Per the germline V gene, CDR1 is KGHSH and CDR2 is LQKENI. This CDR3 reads CVSSTGASPGNTQYF. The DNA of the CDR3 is TGTGTCAGCTCCACAGGGGCGTCACCCGGGAATACGCAGTATTTT. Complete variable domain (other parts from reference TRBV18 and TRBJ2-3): NAGVMQNPRHLVRRRGQEARLRCSPMKGHSHVYWYRQLPEEGLKFMVYLQKENIIDESGMPKERFSAEFPKEGPSILRIQQVVRGDSAAYFCVSSTGASPGNTQYFGPGTRLTVL.

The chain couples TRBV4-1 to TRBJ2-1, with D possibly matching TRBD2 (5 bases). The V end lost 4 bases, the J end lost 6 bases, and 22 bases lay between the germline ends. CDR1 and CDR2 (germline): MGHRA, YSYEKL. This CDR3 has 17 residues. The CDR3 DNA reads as TGCGCCAGCAGCCCCCGAGACACGGGGAGAGCAGGCAATGAGCAGTTCTTC. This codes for CASSPRDTGRAGNEQFF.

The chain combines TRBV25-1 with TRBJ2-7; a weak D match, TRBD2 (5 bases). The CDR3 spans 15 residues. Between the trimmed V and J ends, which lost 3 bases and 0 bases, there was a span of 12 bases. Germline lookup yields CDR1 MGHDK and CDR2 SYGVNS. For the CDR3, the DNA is TGTGCCAGCAGTGATTGGAGTAGCGTCTCCTACGAGCAGTACTTC. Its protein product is CASSDWSSVSYEQYF.

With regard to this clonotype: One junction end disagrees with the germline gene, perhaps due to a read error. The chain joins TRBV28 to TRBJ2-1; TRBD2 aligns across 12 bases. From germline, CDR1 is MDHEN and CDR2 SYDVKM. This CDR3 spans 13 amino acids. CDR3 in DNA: TGTGCCAGCAGAAGACTAGCGGGAGATGAGCAGCTCTTC. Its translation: CASRRLAGDEQLF. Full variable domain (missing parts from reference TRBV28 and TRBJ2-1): DVKVTQSSRYLVKRTGEKVFLECVQDMDHENMFWYRQDPGLGLRLIYFSYDVKMKEKGDIPEGYSVSREKKERFSLILESASTNQTSMYLCASRRLAGDEQLFGPGTRLTVL.

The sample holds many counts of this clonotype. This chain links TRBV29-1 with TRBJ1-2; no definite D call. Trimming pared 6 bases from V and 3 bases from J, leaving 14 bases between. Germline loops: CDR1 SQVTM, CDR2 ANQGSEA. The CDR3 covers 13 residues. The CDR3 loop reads CSVGASRDYGYTF. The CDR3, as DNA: TGCAGCGTCGGCGCCTCACGCGACTATGGCTACACCTTC. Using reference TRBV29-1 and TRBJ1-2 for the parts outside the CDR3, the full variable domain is SAVISQKPSRDICQRGTSLTIQCQVDSQVTMMFWYRQQPGQSLTLIATANQGSEATYESGFVIDKFPISRPNLTFSTLTVSNMSPEDSSIYLCSVGASRDYGYTFGSGTRLTVV.

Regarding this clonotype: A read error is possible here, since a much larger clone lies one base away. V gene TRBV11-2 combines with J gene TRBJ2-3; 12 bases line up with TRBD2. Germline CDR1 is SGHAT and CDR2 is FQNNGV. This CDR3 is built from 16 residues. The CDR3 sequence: CANSSLAGGQTDTQYF. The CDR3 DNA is TGTGCCAACAGCTCTCTAGCGGGAGGGCAGACAGATACGCAGTATTTT.

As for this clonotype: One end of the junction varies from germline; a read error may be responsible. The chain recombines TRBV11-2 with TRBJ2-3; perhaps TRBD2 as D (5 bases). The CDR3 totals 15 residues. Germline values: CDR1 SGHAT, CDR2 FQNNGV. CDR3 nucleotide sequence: TGTGCAAGCAGCCGCCCGGGAATCATCACAGATACGCAGTATTTT. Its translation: CASSRPGIITDTQYF.

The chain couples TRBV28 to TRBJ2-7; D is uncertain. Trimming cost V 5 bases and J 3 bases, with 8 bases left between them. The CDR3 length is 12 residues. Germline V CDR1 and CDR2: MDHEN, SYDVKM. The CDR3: CASSPYYYEQYF. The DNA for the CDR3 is TGTGCCAGCAGTCCCTACTACTACGAGCAGTACTTC.

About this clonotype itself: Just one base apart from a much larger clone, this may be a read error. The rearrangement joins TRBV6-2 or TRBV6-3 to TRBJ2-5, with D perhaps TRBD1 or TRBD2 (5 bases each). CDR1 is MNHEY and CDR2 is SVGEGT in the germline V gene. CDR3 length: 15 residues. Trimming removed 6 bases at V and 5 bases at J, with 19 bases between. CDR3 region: CASRWTGPTIETQYF. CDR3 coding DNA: TGTGCCAGCAGATGGACGGGACCCACGATCGAGACCCAGTACTTC.

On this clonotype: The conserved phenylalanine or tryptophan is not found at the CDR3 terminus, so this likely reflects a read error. CDR3 residues: CTSSLAPRQETQYL. In DNA form, the CDR3 reads TGTACCAGCAGCTTAGCCCCCCGCCAAGAGACCCAGTACCTC. V gene TRBV11-3 combines with J gene TRBJ2-5; D is unclear. The CDR3 runs to 14 residues. From germline, CDR1 is SGHNT and CDR2 YENEEA.

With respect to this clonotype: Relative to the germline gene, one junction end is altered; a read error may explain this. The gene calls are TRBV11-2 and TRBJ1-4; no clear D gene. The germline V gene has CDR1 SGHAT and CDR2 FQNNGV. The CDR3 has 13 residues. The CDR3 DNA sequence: TGTGCCAGCAGCAACAATCAGACTGAAAAACTATTTTTT. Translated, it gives CASSNNQTEKLFF. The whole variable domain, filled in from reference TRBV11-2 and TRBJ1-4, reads EAGVAQSPRYKIIEKRQSVAFWCNPISGHATLYWYQQILGQGPKLLIQFQNNGVVDDSQLPKDRFSAERLKGVDSTLKIQPAKLEDSAVYLCASSNNQTEKLFFGSGTQLSVL.

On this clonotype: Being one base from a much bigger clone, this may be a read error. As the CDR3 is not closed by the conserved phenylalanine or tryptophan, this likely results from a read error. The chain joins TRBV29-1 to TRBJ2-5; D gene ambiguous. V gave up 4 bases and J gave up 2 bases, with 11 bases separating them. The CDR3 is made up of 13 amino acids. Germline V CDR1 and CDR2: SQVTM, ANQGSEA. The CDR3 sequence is CSVGIRKQETQYI. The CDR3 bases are TGCAGCGTTGGAATCAGGAAACAAGAGACCCAGTACATC.

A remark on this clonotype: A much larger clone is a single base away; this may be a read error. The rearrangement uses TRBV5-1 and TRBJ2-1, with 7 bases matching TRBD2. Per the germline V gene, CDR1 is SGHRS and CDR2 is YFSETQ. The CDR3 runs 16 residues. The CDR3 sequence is CPSSLISGGSYNEQFF. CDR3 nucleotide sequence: TGCCCCAGCAGCTTGATCTCCGGGGGGTCCTACAATGAGCAGTTCTTC.

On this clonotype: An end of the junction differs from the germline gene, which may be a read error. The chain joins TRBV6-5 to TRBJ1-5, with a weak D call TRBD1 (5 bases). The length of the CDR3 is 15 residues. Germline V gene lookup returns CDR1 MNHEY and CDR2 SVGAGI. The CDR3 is CASSYSIWGSQPKHF. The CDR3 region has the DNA TGTGCCAGCAGTTACTCGATTTGGGGGTCTCAGCCCAAGCATTTT.

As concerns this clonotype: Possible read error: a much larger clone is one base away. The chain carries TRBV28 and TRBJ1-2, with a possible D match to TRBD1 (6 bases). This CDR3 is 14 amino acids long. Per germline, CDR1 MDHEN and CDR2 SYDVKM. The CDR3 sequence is CTSRLAGDNYGYTF. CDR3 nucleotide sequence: TGTACCAGCAGGCTGGCAGGGGATAACTATGGCTACACCTTC.

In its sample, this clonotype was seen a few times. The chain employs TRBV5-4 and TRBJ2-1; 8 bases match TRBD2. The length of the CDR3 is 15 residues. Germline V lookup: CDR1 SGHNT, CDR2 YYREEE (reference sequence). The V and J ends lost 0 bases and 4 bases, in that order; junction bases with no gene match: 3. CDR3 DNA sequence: TGTGCCAGCAGCTTGGCAGCGGGGGTATACAATGAGCAGTTCTTC. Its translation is CASSLAAGVYNEQFF.

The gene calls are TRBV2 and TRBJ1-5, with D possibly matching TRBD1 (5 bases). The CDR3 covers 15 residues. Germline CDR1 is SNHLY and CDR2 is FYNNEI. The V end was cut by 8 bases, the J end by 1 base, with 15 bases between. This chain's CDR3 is CASRPGTGSNQPQHF. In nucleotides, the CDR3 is TGTGCCAGCCGCCCGGGGACGGGGAGCAATCAGCCCCAGCATTTT.

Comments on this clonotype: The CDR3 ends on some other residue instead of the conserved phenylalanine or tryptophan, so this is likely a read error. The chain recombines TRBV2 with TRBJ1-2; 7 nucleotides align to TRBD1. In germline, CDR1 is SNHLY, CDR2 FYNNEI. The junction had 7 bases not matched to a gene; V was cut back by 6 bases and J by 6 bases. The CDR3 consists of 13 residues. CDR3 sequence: CASRTGSLDGYTL. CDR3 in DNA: TGTGCCAGCAGGACAGGGAGCCTCGATGGCTACACCCTC.

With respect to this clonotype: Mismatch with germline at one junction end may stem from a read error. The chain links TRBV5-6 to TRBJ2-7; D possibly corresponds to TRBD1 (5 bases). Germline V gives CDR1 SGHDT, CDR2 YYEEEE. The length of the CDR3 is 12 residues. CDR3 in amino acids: CASSLRGNVQYF. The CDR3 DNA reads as TGTGCCAGCAGCTTGAGGGGTAACGTGCAGTATTTC. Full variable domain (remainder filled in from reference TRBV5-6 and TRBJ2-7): DAGVTQSPTHLIKTRGQQVTLRCSPKSGHDTVSWYQQALGQGPQFIFQYYEEEERQRGNFPDRFSGHQFPNYSSELNVNALLLGDSALYLCASSLRGNVQYFGPGTRLTVT.

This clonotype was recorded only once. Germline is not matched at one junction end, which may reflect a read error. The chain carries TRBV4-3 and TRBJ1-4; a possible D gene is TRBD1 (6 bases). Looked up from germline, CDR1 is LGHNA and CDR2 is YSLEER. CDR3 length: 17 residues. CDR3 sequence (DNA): TGCGCCAACAGCCAATACATGGGGGGGGGCACTAATGAAAAACTGTTTTTT. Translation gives CANSQYMGGGTNEKLFF.

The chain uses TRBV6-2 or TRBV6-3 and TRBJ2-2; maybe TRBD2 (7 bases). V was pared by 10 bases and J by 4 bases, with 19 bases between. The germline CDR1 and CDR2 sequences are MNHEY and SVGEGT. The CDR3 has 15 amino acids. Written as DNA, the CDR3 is TGTGCCATCAACCGGGGGGCACAGGGCACCGGGGAGCTGTTTTTT. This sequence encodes CAINRGAQGTGELFF.

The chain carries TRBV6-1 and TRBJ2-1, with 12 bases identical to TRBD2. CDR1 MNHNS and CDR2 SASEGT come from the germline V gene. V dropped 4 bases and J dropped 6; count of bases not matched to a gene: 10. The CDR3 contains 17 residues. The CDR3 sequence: CASSVPTSGRRGNEQFF. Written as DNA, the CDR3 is TGTGCCAGCAGTGTCCCGACTAGCGGGAGACGGGGCAATGAGCAGTTCTTC.

The DNA of the CDR3 is TGTGCCAGCAGCTCTAGGGACCTTTACGAGCAGTACTTC. Residues: CASSSRDLYEQYF. V is TRBV7-9 and J is TRBJ2-7; TRBD1 or TRBD2 may be the D gene (5 bases each). Deletions cut 4 bases from V and 4 bases from J, with 11 bases between. Germline V gene data show CDR1 as SEHNR and CDR2 as FQNEAQ (reference sequence). The CDR3 sequence is 13 residues long.

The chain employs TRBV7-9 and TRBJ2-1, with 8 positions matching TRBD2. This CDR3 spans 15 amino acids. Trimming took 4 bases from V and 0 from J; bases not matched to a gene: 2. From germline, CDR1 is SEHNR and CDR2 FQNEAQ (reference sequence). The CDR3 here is CASSSSGLSYNEQFF. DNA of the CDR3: TGTGCCAGCAGCTCTAGCGGGCTCTCCTACAATGAGCAGTTCTTC.